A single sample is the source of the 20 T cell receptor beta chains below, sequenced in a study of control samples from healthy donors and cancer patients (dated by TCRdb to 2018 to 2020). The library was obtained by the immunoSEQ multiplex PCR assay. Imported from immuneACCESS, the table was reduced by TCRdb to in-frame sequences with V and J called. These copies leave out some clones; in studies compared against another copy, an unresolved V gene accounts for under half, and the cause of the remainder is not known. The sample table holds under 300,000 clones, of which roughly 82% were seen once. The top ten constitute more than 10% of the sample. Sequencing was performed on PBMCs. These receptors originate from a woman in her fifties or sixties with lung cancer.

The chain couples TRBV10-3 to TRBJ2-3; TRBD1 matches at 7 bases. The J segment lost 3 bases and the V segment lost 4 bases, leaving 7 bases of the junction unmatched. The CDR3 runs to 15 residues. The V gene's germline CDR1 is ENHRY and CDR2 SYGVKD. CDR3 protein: CAISGRQGGTDTQYF. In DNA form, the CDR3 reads TGTGCCATCAGTGGACGACAGGGCGGGACAGATACGCAGTATTTT.

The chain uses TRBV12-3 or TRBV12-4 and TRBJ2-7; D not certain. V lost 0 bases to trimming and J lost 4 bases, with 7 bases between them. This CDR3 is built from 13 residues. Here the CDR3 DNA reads TGTGCCAGCAGTTTAGCGCCACAGTACGAGCAGTACTTC. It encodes CASSLAPQYEQYF.

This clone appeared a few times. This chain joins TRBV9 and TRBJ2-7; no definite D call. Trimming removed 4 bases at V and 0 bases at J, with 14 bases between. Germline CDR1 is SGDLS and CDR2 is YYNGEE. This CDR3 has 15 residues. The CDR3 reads CASSFSGQSSYEQYF. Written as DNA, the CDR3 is TGTGCCAGCAGCTTTTCAGGCCAGAGCTCCTACGAGCAGTACTTC.

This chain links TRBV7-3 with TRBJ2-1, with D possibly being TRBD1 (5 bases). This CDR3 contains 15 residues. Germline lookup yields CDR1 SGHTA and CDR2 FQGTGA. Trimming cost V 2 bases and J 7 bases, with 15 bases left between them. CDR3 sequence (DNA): TGTGCCAGCAGCTTACTATCTTCTGGGGCGAATGAGCAGTTCTTC. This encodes CASSLLSSGANEQFF.

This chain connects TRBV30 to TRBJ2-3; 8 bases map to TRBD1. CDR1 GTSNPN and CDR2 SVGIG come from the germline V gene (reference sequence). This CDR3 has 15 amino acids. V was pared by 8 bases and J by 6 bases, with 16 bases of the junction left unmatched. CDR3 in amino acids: CARSSKDRVTDTQYF. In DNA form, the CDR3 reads TGTGCCCGCTCTAGTAAGGACAGGGTTACGGATACGCAGTATTTT.

The CDR3 loop reads CASSYIAGGGDTQYF. The CDR3 bases are TGTGCCAGCAGTTACATAGCGGGAGGGGGGGATACGCAGTATTTT. V gene TRBV6-6 combines with J gene TRBJ2-3, with 11 positions matching TRBD2. Looked up from germline, CDR1 is MNHNY and CDR2 is SVGAGI (reference sequence). Losses at the gene ends were 2 bases for V and 6 bases for J; bases not matched to a gene: 4. This CDR3 has 15 residues.

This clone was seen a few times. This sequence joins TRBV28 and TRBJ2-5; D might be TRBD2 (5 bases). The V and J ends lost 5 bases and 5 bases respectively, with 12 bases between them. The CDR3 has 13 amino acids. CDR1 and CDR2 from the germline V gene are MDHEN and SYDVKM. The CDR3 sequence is CASSRPGWETQYF. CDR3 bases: TGTGCCAGCAGTCGGCCGGGGTGGGAGACCCAGTACTTC.

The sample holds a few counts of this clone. Written as DNA, the CDR3 is TGTGCCAGCAGCCCCCCCCGGAGACCTTTCGATACCGGGGAGCTGTTTTTT. Translated, it gives CASSPPRRPFDTGELFF. The V and J genes are TRBV11-2 and TRBJ2-2, with D unclear. Per germline, CDR1 SGHAT and CDR2 FQNNGV. This CDR3 has 17 residues. Between the trimmed V and J ends, which lost 5 bases and 5 bases, there was a span of 21 bases.

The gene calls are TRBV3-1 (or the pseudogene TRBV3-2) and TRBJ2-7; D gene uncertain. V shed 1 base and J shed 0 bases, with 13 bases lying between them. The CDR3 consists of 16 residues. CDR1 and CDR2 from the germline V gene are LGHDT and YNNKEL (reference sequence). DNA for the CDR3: TGTGCCAGCAGCCAAGCCCAAGGCGGCAGCTCCTACGAGCAGTACTTC. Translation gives CASSQAQGGSSYEQYF.

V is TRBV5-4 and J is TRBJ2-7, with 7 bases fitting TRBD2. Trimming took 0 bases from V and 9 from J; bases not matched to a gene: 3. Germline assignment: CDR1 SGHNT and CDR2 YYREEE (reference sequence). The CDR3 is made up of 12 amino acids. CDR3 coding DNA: TGTGCCAGCAGCTTGGCGGCGGGAGTGCAGTACTTC. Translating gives CASSLAAGVQYF.

In DNA form, the CDR3 reads TGTGCCAGCAGCGCCCGGGGAAACCTCTACGAGCAGTACTTC. Its translation: CASSARGNLYEQYF. The rearrangement joins TRBV5-4 to TRBJ2-7; tentative D call: TRBD2 (5 bases). The CDR3 totals 14 residues. Trimming left V 4 bases short and J 3 bases short, with 14 bases between. Germline V gene lookup returns CDR1 SGHNT and CDR2 YYREEE (reference sequence). Supplemented by reference TRBV5-4 and TRBJ2-7, the full variable domain reads ETGVTQSPTHLIKTRGQQVTLRCSSQSGHNTVSWYQQALGQGPQFIFQYYREEENGRGNFPPRFSGLQFPNYSSELNVNALELDDSALYLCASSARGNLYEQYFGPGTRLTVT.

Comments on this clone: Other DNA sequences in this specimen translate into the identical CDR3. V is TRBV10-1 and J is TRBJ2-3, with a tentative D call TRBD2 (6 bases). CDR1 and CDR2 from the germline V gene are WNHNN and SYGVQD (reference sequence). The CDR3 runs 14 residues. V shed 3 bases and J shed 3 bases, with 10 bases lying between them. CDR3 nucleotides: TGCGCCAGCAGTGACGGGGGTAGTACAGATACGCAGTATTTT. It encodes CASSDGGSTDTQYF.

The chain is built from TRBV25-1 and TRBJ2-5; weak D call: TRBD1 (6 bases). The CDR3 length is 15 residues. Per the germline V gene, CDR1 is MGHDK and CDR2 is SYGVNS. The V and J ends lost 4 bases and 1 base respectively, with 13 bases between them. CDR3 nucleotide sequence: TGTGCCAGCAGTGCCGCAGGGGCGGGCCAAGAGACCCAGTACTTC. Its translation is CASSAAGAGQETQYF.

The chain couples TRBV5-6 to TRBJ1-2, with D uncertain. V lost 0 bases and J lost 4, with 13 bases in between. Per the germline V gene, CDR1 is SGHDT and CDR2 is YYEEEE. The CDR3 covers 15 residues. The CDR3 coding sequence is TGTGCCAGCAGCTTGGCCGGGGTGTTTTCCTATGGCTACACCTTC. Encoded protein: CASSLAGVFSYGYTF. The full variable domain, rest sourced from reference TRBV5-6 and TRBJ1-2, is DAGVTQSPTHLIKTRGQQVTLRCSPKSGHDTVSWYQQALGQGPQFIFQYYEEEERQRGNFPDRFSGHQFPNYSSELNVNALLLGDSALYLCASSLAGVFSYGYTFGSGTRLTVV.

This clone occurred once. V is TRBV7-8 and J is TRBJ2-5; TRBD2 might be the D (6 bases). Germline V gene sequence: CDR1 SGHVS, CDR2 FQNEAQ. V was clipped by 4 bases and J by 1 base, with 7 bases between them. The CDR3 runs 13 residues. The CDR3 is CASSWRGQETQYF. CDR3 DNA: TGTGCCAGCAGCTGGAGGGGCCAAGAGACCCAGTACTTC.

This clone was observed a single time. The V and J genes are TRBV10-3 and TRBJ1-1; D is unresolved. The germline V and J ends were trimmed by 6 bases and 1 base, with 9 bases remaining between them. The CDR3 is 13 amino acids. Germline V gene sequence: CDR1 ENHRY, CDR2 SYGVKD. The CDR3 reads CAISVISNTEAFF. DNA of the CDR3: TGTGCCATCAGCGTGATATCGAACACTGAAGCTTTCTTT.

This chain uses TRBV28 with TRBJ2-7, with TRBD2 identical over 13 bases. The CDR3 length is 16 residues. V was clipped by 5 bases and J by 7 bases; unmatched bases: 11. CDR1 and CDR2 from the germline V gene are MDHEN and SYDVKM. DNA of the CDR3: TGTGCCAGCAGTGTGACACTAGCGGGAGGGCCTCGGGAGCAGTACTTC. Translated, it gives CASSVTLAGGPREQYF.

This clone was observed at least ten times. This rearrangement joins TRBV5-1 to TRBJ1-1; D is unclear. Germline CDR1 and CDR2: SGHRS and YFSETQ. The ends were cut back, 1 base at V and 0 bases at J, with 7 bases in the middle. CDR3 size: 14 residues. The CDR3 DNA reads TGCGCCAGCAGCTTGTATTTCATGAACACTGAAGCTTTCTTT. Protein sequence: CASSLYFMNTEAFF.

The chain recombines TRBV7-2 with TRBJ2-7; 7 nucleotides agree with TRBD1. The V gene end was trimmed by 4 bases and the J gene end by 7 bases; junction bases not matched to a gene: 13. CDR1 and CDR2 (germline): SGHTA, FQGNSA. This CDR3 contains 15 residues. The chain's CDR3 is CASSSPPGGPGEQYF. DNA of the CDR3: TGTGCCAGCAGCTCACCGCCAGGGGGTCCGGGGGAGCAGTACTTC.

Here the CDR3 DNA reads TGCGCCAGCTCCCCGCTCGGGCGGGAGCTCGAGCAGTACTTC. This gives the protein CASSPLGRELEQYF. This chain connects TRBV5-1 to TRBJ2-7; 7 positions match TRBD2. Germline V gene data show CDR1 as SGHRS and CDR2 as YFSETQ. The CDR3 has 14 residues. V was clipped by 7 bases and J by 6 bases; unmatched bases: 13. The whole variable domain, filled in from reference TRBV5-1 and TRBJ2-7, reads KAGVTQTPRYLIKTRGQQVTLSCSPISGHRSVSWYQQTPGQGLQFLFEYFSETQRNKGNFPGRFSGRQFSNSRSEMNVSTLELGDSALYLCASSPLGRELEQYFGPGTRLTVT.